These 2 T cell receptor beta chains originate from one sample sequenced in a study of T cells in Graves' hyperthyroidism and ophthalmopathy. Authors of the study amplified TCR beta CDR3 regions from RNA transcripts. During a first-round RT-PCR of the TCR CDR3, the HTBI primer set was used. MiXCR was run by TCRdb on the multiplex PCR reads, yielding one entry per CDR3 protein. Among around 300,000 distinct CDR3 sequences listed, roughly 15% were seen once. The sequencing input was blood. Receptors originate from a woman aged 25 to 39 with Graves' hyperthyroidism that later progressed to Graves' ophthalmopathy.

In its sample, this clonotype was seen many times. This chain connects TRBV20-1 to TRBJ2-1; TRBD2 agrees at 9 bases. CDR3 length: 13 residues. J lost 4 bases, V lost 8 bases, and 6 bases had no gene match. Germline CDR1 reads DFQATT; CDR2 reads SNEGSKA (reference sequence). DNA of the CDR3: TGCAGTCCCACTAGCGGGTTTTACAATGAGCAGTTCTTC. This sequence encodes CSPTSGFYNEQFF.

In its sample, this clonotype was seen a few times. The chain uses TRBV28 and TRBJ1-5; perhaps TRBD1 as D (6 bases). V dropped 3 bases and J dropped 7 bases, with 16 bases sitting between them. The CDR3 totals 15 residues. The germline gives CDR1 MDHEN, CDR2 SYDVKM. CDR3 in DNA: TGTGCCAGCAGTTTCGGAGGGGGACGAAGCCAGCCCCAGCATTTT. This encodes CASSFGGGRSQPQHF.